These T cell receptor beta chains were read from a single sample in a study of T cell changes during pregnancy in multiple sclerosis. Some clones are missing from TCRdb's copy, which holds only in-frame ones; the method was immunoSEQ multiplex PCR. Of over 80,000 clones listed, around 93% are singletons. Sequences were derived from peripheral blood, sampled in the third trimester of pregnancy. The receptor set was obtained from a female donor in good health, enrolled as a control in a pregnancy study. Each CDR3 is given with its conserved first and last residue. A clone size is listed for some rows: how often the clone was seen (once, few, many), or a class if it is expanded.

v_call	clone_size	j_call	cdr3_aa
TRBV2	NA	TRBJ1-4	CASSERTVGKLFF
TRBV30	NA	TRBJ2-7	CAWSAGTAAYEQYF
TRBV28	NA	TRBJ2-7	CASSQGGLAVYEQYF
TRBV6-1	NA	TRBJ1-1	CASRRQGATEAFF
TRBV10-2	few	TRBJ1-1	CASSDRATEAFF
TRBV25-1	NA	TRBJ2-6	CASRDSSGANVLTF
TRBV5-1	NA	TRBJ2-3	CASSWGKVSDTQYF
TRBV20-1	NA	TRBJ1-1	CSARDRTEAFF
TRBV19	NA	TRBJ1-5	CASTGHSNQPQHF
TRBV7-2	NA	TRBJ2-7	CASSLGANYEQYF
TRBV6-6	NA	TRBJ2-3	CASRREGLTDTQYF
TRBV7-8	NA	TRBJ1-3	CASSTYRGTRGNTIYF
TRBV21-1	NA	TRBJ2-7	CASSLPTGFQSSYEQYF
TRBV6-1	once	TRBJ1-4	CASRFSGQFNEKLFF
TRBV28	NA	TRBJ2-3	CASSSPSRAGTDTQYF
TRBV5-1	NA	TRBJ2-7	CASSPRQGSVYEQYF
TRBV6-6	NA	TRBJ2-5	CAPLTRSGLPRETQYF
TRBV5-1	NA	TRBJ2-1	CASKYLEVSSGHNEQFF
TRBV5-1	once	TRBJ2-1	CASSLGDSDNEQFF
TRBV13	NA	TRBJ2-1	CASSAGRVGSSYNEQFF
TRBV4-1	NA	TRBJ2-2	CASSPRFWETGGRTGELFF
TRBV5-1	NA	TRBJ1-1	CASSLTWGTSIEAFF
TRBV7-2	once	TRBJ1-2	CASSLMGGRRGYGYTF
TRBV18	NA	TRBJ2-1	CASSPTTGGSNEQFF
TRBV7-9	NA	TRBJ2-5	CASSSQGGGGTQYF
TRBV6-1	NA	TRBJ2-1	CASSEQEGAGNEQFF
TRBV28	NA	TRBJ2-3	CASSFLQEADTQYF
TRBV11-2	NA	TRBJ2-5	CASSLDREGRGETQYF
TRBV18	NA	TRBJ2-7	CASSPGGSSYEQYF
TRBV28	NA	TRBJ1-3	CASSPHTGDGNTIYF
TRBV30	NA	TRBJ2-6	CAWSSGSWSSGANVLTF
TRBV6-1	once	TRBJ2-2	CASNQEVPGELFF
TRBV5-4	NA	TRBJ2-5	CASSHGQGDKETQYF
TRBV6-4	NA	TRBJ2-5	CASSVRFGETQYF
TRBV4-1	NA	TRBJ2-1	CASSLRRLAGDDEQFF
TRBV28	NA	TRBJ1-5	CASSLSLQGAQPQHF
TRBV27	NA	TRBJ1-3	CASSLRGPISGNTIYF
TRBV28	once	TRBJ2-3	CASRLAGGSTDTQYF
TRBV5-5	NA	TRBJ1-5	CASSSRGSNQPQHF
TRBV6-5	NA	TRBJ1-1	CASSTGQVMNTEAFF
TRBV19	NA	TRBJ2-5	CASSPDRGTQYF
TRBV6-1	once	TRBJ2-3	CASSGQGASTDTQYF
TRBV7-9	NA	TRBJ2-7	CASSGGFPYEQYF